This record looks at one TCR beta chain sequence and its context. This entry is derived from a study of human T cells and chemical hapten exposure. Study background: Diagnoses of alopecia areata, totalis or universalis occurred in mostly female patients.

Via MiXCR, TCRdb re-called the RACE reads, giving one row per CDR3 protein. The table has 180,000 or so distinct CDR3 sequences, roughly 30% seen once; the top ten hold less than 3%. Germline V CDR1 and CDR2: LNHNV, YYDKDF (reference sequence). The CDR3 totals 12 residues. V lost 3 bases to trimming and J lost 9 bases; unmatched junction nucleotides: 5. As to time point: pre-sensitization, week 0. The treatment is: therapeutic diphenylcyclopropenone sensitization with weekly scalp DPC. The material was whole blood, obtained in connection with sensitization to the hapten diphenylcyclopropenone (DPC). The source of this sequence is a young woman with alopecia areata. Some clones in this sample may be carry-over from other donors' samples. This rearrangement joins TRBV15 to TRBJ2-7; 7 nucleotides agree with TRBD1. The DNA of the CDR3 is TGTGCCACCAGCAGTCGGGACAGTCGGCAGTACTTC. Its translation: CATSSRDSRQYF. Supplemented by reference TRBV15 and TRBJ2-7, the full variable domain reads DAMVIQNPRYQVTQFGKPVTLSCSQTLNHNVMYWYQQKSSQAPKLLFHYYDKDFNNEADTPDNFQSRRPNTSFCFLDIRSPGLGDTAMYLCATSSRDSRQYFGPGTRLTVT.